This T cell receptor beta chain comes out of a study of prognosis after radiotherapy for stage I lung cancer. The genomic DNA TCR beta CDR3 region underwent two rounds of multiplex PCR. With primers specific to each TRBV and TRBJ gene, the first-round PCR was performed. TCRdb independently ran MiXCR on the multiplex PCR reads; one entry per CDR3 protein. Found here are around 30,000 distinct CDR3 sequences, 32% of them singletons; the top ten hold 30% to 40%. The table lists this clonotype with a count of one. There are 14 residues in the CDR3. Deletions cut 1 base from V and 5 bases from J, with 12 bases between. CDR1 and CDR2 from the germline V gene are SEHNR and FQNEAQ (reference sequence).

The TCR originated in a donor over 45 with non-small cell lung cancer. The sequencing used PBMCs, collected before or after stereotactic body radiation therapy (not recorded which). V is TRBV7-9 and J is TRBJ2-7; D remains ambiguous. CDR3 sequence: CASSLEGGSHEQYF. In DNA, the CDR3 is TGTGCCAGCAGCTTAGAGGGCGGTTCCCACGAGCAGTACTTC.